This TCR beta chain originates from a study of Tregs in tolerant kidney transplant recipients. Study findings and constraints: The small number of patients limits these findings pending further validation. In tolerant patients, donor-specific Tregs outgrew total Tregs, suggesting antigen-driven expansion.

The data were produced by immunoSEQ multiplex PCR, yet TCRdb's version contains in-frame clones alone and is incomplete. The sample yields some 57,000 clones, about 90% seen once. Of note for this clone: The antigen is unknown.

Related graft donors supplied nonmyeloablative bone marrow transplants, and mixed chimerism was transient. Thawed PBMCs were FACS-sorted into unstimulated CD4+CD25+CD127- regulatory T cells, CD4+CD25- non-regulatory cells, CD4 and CD8 cells. Germline assignment: CDR1 MGHDK and CDR2 SYGVNS. This CDR3 comprises 14 residues. V trimming: 6 bases; J trimming: 7 bases; junction bases outside the gene matches: 9. Material: CD8+ T cells from blood (PBMCs), obtained 24 months after the transplant. The chain links TRBV25-1 to TRBJ1-5; TRBD1 matches 7 bases. The TCR sequence derives from a human patient who received a combined kidney and bone marrow transplant. Some T cells may be transferred from the graft donor. The CDR3 DNA sequence: TGTGCCAGCAGCCAGACAGGGTCCGACCAGCCCCAGCATTTT. This gives the protein CASSQTGSDQPQHF.